Listed below are T cell receptor beta chains from one sample, sequenced in a study of T cells in Graves' hyperthyroidism and ophthalmopathy. Each CDR3 protein is one row after TCRdb ran MiXCR on the multiplex PCR reads. Among some 440,000 distinct CDR3 sequences, about 15% were seen once, and the ten largest hold 7.5% to 8%. Sample: blood. The receptors shown here come from a young woman with Graves' hyperthyroidism. CDR3s include the opening cysteine and the closing phenylalanine or tryptophan. Fields, in order: J gene, clone size, D gene, V gene, CDR3 protein, CDR3 DNA. D genes are given only for firm matches. Rows may omit the clone size; those that give it use once, few, many or a size class.

J: TRBJ2-2; size: many; D: NA; V: TRBV5-1; CDR3: CASSLGGTAAGELFF; DNA: TGCGCCAGCAGCTTGGGAGGGACGGCCGCCGGGGAGCTGTTTTTT
J: TRBJ2-7; size: many; D: TRBD1; V: TRBV12-5; CDR3: CASGRQGYEQYF; DNA: TGTGCTAGTGGTAGACAGGGGTACGAGCAGTACTTC
J: TRBJ1-2; size: many; D: NA; V: TRBV19; CDR3: CATLGPSIPGEQYYGYTF; DNA: TGTGCCACTCTCGGACCTTCGATCCCAGGGGAACAATACTATGGCTACACCTTC
J: TRBJ1-2; size: many; D: NA; V: TRBV5-5; CDR3: CASSFTGGYTF; DNA: TGTGCCAGCAGCTTCACAGGGGGCTACACCTTC
J: TRBJ2-1; size: NA; D: NA; V: TRBV29-1; CDR3: CSVAVNAYNEQFF; DNA: TGCAGCGTTGCCGTAAACGCCTACAATGAGCAGTTCTTC
J: TRBJ2-7; size: few; D: TRBD2; V: TRBV27; CDR3: CASTPGLAASYEQYF; DNA: TGTGCCAGCACCCCGGGACTAGCGGCCTCCTACGAGCAGTACTTC
J: TRBJ2-5; size: many; D: TRBD2; V: TRBV3-1; CDR3: CASSQDCWTSGVPCSETQYF; DNA: TGTGCCAGCAGCCAAGATTGTTGGACTAGCGGGGTCCCCTGCTCGGAGACCCAGTACTTC
J: TRBJ2-2; size: many; D: NA; V: TRBV20-1; CDR3: CSGAESNTGELFF; DNA: TGCAGTGGGGCGGAATCGAACACCGGGGAGCTGTTTTTT
J: TRBJ2-7; size: many; D: TRBD2; V: TRBV2; CDR3: CASSEQGLVLFSEQYF; DNA: TGTGCCAGCAGTGAACAGGGACTAGTACTTTTTAGCGAGCAGTACTTC
J: TRBJ2-1; size: many; D: TRBD2; V: TRBV13; CDR3: CASSPGRAGVHNEQFF; DNA: TGTGCCAGCAGCCCCGGGAGGGCGGGAGTCCACAATGAGCAGTTCTTC
J: TRBJ1-1; size: many; D: NA; V: TRBV11-2; CDR3: CASSLVQRNTEAFF; DNA: TGTGCCAGCAGCTTAGTCCAGCGGAACACTGAAGCTTTCTTT
J: TRBJ1-5; size: NA; D: NA; V: TRBV20-1; CDR3: CSAPMFGGQPQHF; DNA: TGCAGTGCCCCCATGTTTGGGGGCCAGCCCCAGCATTTT
J: TRBJ2-4; size: NA; D: NA; V: TRBV4-1; CDR3: CASSPRNLKFARAKNIQYF; DNA: TGCGCCAGCAGCCCGAGGAACCTAAAGTTCGCGCGGGCCAAAAACATTCAGTACTTC
J: TRBJ2-3; size: NA; D: NA; V: TRBV10-3; CDR3: CAVRGIRTGSTDTQYF; DNA: TGCGCAGTTCGGGGGATCAGGACAGGTAGCACAGATACGCAGTATTTT
J: TRBJ1-3; size: many; D: NA; V: TRBV12-3/TRBV12-4; CDR3: CASSSLGVMAGNTIYF; DNA: TGTGCCAGCAGTTCTCTAGGGGTAATGGCTGGAAACACCATATATTTT
J: TRBJ2-2; size: many; D: NA; V: TRBV12-3/TRBV12-4; CDR3: CASSLGLSTGELFF; DNA: TGTGCCAGCAGTTTGGGCCTATCAACCGGGGAGCTGTTTTTT